This is a list of T cell receptor beta chains from one sample in a study of identical twins. TCRdb re-called the 5' RACE reads with MiXCR, one entry per CDR3 protein. The repertoire includes around 290,000 distinct CDR3 sequences, around 9.7% of them detected once, and about 7.1% sits in the top ten. In addition, the sample was reused for a study of yellow fever vaccine responses in identical twins.

Sequencing used CD8+ T cells sorted from blood. These receptors were collected from a woman younger than 30 in good health. Each CDR3 is given with its conserved first and last residue. The D gene is left open where the match is weak. Only part of the rows carry a size: once, few, many, or a class if the clone is expanded.

clone size	V gene	J gene	D gene	CDR3 protein	CDR3 DNA
few	TRBV27	TRBJ1-5	.	CASSLTGSDQPQHF	TGTGCCAGCAGTCTCACAGGGTCCGATCAGCCCCAGCATTTT
.	TRBV5-1	TRBJ2-7	.	CASSFFSSTAGEQYF	TGCGCCAGCAGCTTTTTTAGTTCGACAGCAGGTGAGCAGTACTTC
few	TRBV28	TRBJ1-2	TRBD1	CAAAAPGQGLQRDGYTF	TGTGCCGCAGCAGCTCCGGGACAGGGTCTACAAAGGGATGGCTACACCTTC
.	TRBV12-3/TRBV12-4	TRBJ1-4	.	CASSLMANEKLFF	TGTGCCAGCAGTTTAATGGCTAATGAAAAACTGTTTTTT
many	TRBV27	TRBJ2-1	.	CASSLFAGNNEQFF	TGTGCCAGCAGTTTATTCGCAGGTAACAATGAGCAGTTCTTC
many	TRBV14	TRBJ2-5	.	CASSQVHSETQYF	TGTGCCAGCAGCCAAGTTCATTCTGAGACCCAGTACTTC
many	TRBV2	TRBJ2-1	TRBD1	CASRRQGANYNEQFF	TGTGCCAGCAGGAGACAGGGCGCAAATTACAATGAGCAGTTCTTC
few	TRBV7-8	TRBJ2-7	TRBD1	CASSFRDRAQEQYF	TGTGCCAGCAGCTTCCGGGACAGGGCTCAAGAGCAGTACTTC
few	TRBV20-1	TRBJ2-5	TRBD2	CSAVSGRGHYETQYF	TGCAGTGCCGTTAGCGGGAGGGGGCATTATGAGACCCAGTACTTC
.	TRBV7-3	TRBJ2-3	TRBD1	CASSLIRTGKDTQYF	TGTGCCAGCAGCTTAATCCGGACAGGGAAAGATACGCAGTATTTT
many	TRBV5-1	TRBJ2-7	TRBD2	CASSLDLAGGGYEQYF	TGCGCCAGCAGCTTGGATCTAGCGGGAGGTGGCTACGAGCAGTACTTC
.	TRBV29-1	TRBJ2-4	.	CSVILGTVNNIQYF	TGCAGCGTTATCTTGGGGACCGTTAATAACATTCAGTACTTC
many	TRBV10-3	TRBJ1-2	.	CAISADAGYGYTF	TGTGCCATCAGCGCGGATGCTGGCTATGGCTACACCTTC
many	TRBV12-3/TRBV12-4	TRBJ2-1	.	CASSLEGDEQFF	TGTGCCAGCAGTTTAGAGGGCGATGAGCAGTTCTTC
.	TRBV2	TRBJ2-7	TRBD2	CASGVVGSGGDNAYEQYF	TGTGCCAGCGGTGTCGTAGGTAGCGGGGGGGACAATGCCTACGAGCAGTACTTC
.	TRBV20-1	TRBJ2-7	TRBD1	CSASLRQGAPEQYF	TGCAGTGCTAGCCTCCGACAGGGGGCCCCCGAGCAGTACTTC
.	TRBV6-1	TRBJ2-5	TRBD1	CASSPPGQEETQYF	TGTGCCAGCAGTCCGCCGGGACAGGAAGAGACCCAGTACTTC
many	TRBV12-3/TRBV12-4	TRBJ2-1	.	CASSFNFAGDEQFF	TGTGCCAGCAGTTTTAATTTTGCCGGTGATGAGCAGTTCTTC
.	TRBV7-9	TRBJ2-1	.	CASSHQLTSNEQFF	TGTGCCAGCAGCCACCAGCTGACTAGCAATGAGCAGTTCTTC
few	TRBV6-5	TRBJ2-7	TRBD1	CASSYRGTEYEQYF	TGTGCCAGCAGTTATAGAGGGACAGAATACGAGCAGTACTTC
many	TRBV20-1	TRBJ2-7	.	CSASNSLAPSYEQYF	TGCAGTGCTAGCAATAGCCTAGCCCCTTCCTACGAGCAGTACTTC
many	TRBV29-1	TRBJ2-1	TRBD2	CSVEGPGTTIYNEQFF	TGCAGCGTTGAGGGCCCCGGGACTACTATCTACAATGAGCAGTTCTTC
many	TRBV12-3/TRBV12-4	TRBJ1-1	.	CASSLPRGTEAFF	TGTGCCAGCAGTCTTCCCAGGGGCACTGAAGCTTTCTTT
.	TRBV20-1	TRBJ1-2	.	CSASFPDPPFYYGYTF	TGCAGTGCTAGTTTTCCGGATCCCCCCTTTTACTATGGCTACACCTTC
few	TRBV4-2	TRBJ2-1	TRBD2	CASSPGLASEPSYNEQFF	TGTGCCAGCAGCCCGGGACTAGCGTCCGAACCGTCCTACAATGAGCAGTTCTTC
many	TRBV15	TRBJ2-5	.	CATSIGIGETQYF	TGTGCCACCAGCATCGGAATAGGGGAGACCCAGTACTTC
.	TRBV7-9	TRBJ1-2	.	CASSRMGKGYTF	TGTGCCAGCAGCCGCATGGGGAAGGGCTACACCTTC
.	TRBV7-2	TRBJ2-5	TRBD2	CASSFPGGGTQYF	TGTGCCAGCAGCTTTCCTGGGGGGGGGACCCAGTACTTC
many	TRBV4-3	TRBJ2-6	TRBD2	CASSQDPGGSGANVLTF	TGCGCCAGCAGCCAAGACCCGGGGGGTTCTGGGGCCAACGTCCTGACTTTC
.	TRBV21-1	TRBJ2-7	.	CASSNLDRRTYEQYF	TGTGCCAGCAGCAATTTGGACAGGAGGACCTACGAGCAGTACTTC
.	TRBV7-9	TRBJ2-7	.	CASSSLLAREQYF	TGTGCCAGCAGCTCCCTACTAGCACGCGAGCAGTACTTC
few	TRBV7-8	TRBJ2-2	TRBD2	CASSPREPVAGTGELFF	TGTGCCAGCAGCCCCAGGGAGCCGGTAGCGGGCACCGGGGAGCTGTTTTTT
few	TRBV27	TRBJ1-1	.	CASSPRADTEAFF	TGTGCCAGCAGCCCTAGGGCGGACACTGAAGCTTTCTTT
.	TRBV6-4	TRBJ2-3	TRBD2	CAISQVGGRAIDGHTQYF	TGTGCCATCAGCCAAGTGGGCGGGAGGGCCATAGACGGACATACGCAGTATTTT
.	TRBV3-1	TRBJ1-4	.	CASSLGLGGEKLFF	TGTGCCAGCAGCCTTGGCCTGGGGGGTGAAAAACTGTTTTTT
many	TRBV5-6	TRBJ2-2	TRBD1	CASSSRQGGTGELFF	TGTGCCAGCAGCTCCCGACAGGGGGGCACCGGGGAGCTGTTTTTT
many	TRBV3-1	TRBJ2-7	TRBD2	CASSQDLAVPYEQYF	TGTGCCAGCAGCCAAGACCTAGCGGTGCCTTACGAGCAGTACTTC
once	TRBV9	TRBJ2-7	.	CASSVDGTSYEQYF	TGTGCCAGCAGCGTAGACGGGACCTCCTACGAGCAGTACTTC
few	TRBV5-1	TRBJ2-5	.	CASSHSLDLPFVETQYF	TGCGCCAGCTCTCACTCCCTGGACCTCCCTTTTGTCGAGACCCAGTACTTC
many	TRBV4-3	TRBJ1-1	.	CASSHTGPGAEAFF	TGCGCCAGCAGCCATACAGGGCCGGGGGCTGAAGCTTTCTTT
.	TRBV6-4	TRBJ2-7	.	CASSENQGYEQYF	TGTGCCAGCAGTGAGAATCAGGGCTACGAGCAGTACTTC